The present entry profiles one T cell receptor beta chain with its context. Its specificity is not known. This sample stems from a study of vaccination and CD4 T cells after COVID-19. Sample time point: late sampling 161 to 241 days after vaccination in three convalescent patients. The sample's treatment: approximately 9-day PBMC culture with coronavirus spike peptide pools or control peptides (ViraFEST assay). The Oncomine TCR Beta short-read assay was what sequenced the DNA obtained from cultured CD4+ T cells. TCRdb ran MiXCR on the PCR reads and lists one entry per CDR3 protein. The table records tens of thousands of distinct CDR3 sequences, 30% to 45% of them present only once. Per the germline V gene, CDR1 is DFQATT and CDR2 is SNEGSKA (reference sequence). V lost 2 bases and J lost 8; bases outside the gene matches: 4. The CDR3 totals 14 residues.

The rearrangement joins TRBV20-1 to TRBJ2-1, with 12 bases aligning to TRBD2. The sample was CD4+ T cells from blood, cultured in vitro, taken about 7 months after SARS-CoV-2 vaccination. The sequence came from a human donor who had recovered from COVID-19. CDR3 region: CSARPLAGGDEQFF. CDR3 DNA: TGCAGTGCTAGACCCCTAGCGGGAGGGGATGAGCAGTTCTTC.